What follows describes a single T cell receptor beta chain. Its antigen is currently unknown. CDR1 and CDR2 from the germline V gene are MNHEY and SVGEGT. This CDR3 comprises 13 residues. Trimming cost V 0 bases and J 5 bases, with 7 bases left between them. These data come from a study of T cell repertoires in cytomegalovirus infection. Study at large: It was the public TCR beta signatures that indicated both CMV infection and matching HLA type.

Each CDR3 protein gets one entry after TCRdb re-called the reads with MiXCR. The sample contains 700,000 to 900,000 distinct CDR3 sequences, 25% to 35% of which appear only once. Regarding the study as a whole: Public TCR beta family frequency separated CMV-and-HLA carriers, including in an independent cohort. Ex vivo, HLA-C-restricted CMV-specific TCR beta clonotypes prevailed over the rest of the response.

This sequence originates from a human donor in good health (CMV status not recorded). Some clones in this sample may be carry-over from other donors' samples. The specimen was cultured CD8+ T cells from PBMCs, collected from culture after CMV antigen stimulation. The chain uses TRBV6-2 or TRBV6-3 and TRBJ2-5; unclear D gene. As DNA, the CDR3 is TGTGCCAGCAGTTACTCAAGCTTTGAGACCCAGTACTTC. This encodes CASSYSSFETQYF.